This TCR beta chain came from a study of T cell responses to AZD1222 COVID-19 vaccine. TCRdb keeps only in-frame clones here, not all; method: immunoSEQ multiplex PCR. This table has about 42,000 clones, approximately 88% appearing once. Comments on this clone: Its matching antigen is unknown.

Second doses were pooled across both intervals (about 4 or about 12 weeks). Trimming took 1 base from V and 2 from J, leaving 9 bases between them. From germline, CDR1 is LGHDT and CDR2 YNNKEL (reference sequence). The CDR3 length is 14 residues. The study's findings and limits: The donor group comprised mostly white British people and more females; the analysis possibly underestimated clonal diversity.

V gene TRBV3-1 (or the pseudogene TRBV3-2) combines with J gene TRBJ2-7; D gene ambiguous. Source: peripheral blood, taken 28 days after the second AZD1222 dose. This clonotype was sampled from an adult who received the AZD1222 COVID-19 vaccine. CDR3 sequence reads: CASSQGTATYEQYF. In DNA, the CDR3 is TGTGCCAGCAGCCAAGGGACGGCTACCTACGAGCAGTACTTC.